Below are 21 T cell receptor beta chains sequenced from a single sample in a study of shared clonotypes between healthy human individuals. Assay: immunoSEQ multiplex PCR; the TCRdb copy retains only in-frame clones and omits some. The sample includes roughly 2.2 million clones, more than 85% seen only once; the top ten take around 0.4%. Material: naive CD4+ T cells from PBMCs. Noted subset: CD45RA+ positively selected. The source of these receptors is a man between 18 and 29 years old in good health. Some clones in this sample may be carry-over from other donors' samples.

The chain recombines TRBV7-8 with TRBJ2-7; tentative D call: TRBD1 (5 bases). Per the germline V gene, CDR1 is SGHVS and CDR2 is FQNEAQ. V lost 4 bases, J lost 6 bases, and 13 bases lay in between. CDR3 size: 13 residues. The CDR3 DNA reads as TGTGCCAGCAGCTCCACCGCAGGGATCGAGCAGTACTTC. Translated, it gives CASSSTAGIEQYF.

The rearrangement joins TRBV7-3 to TRBJ2-3; maybe TRBD2 (5 bases). The CDR3 contains 14 residues. The V end was cut by 2 bases, the J end by 6 bases, with 12 bases between. Germline CDR1 is SGHTA and CDR2 is FQGTGA. The CDR3 protein is CASSLVPSIDTQYF. Here the CDR3 DNA reads TGTGCCAGCAGCTTAGTTCCTAGCATCGATACGCAGTATTTT.

This chain connects TRBV6-6 to TRBJ2-5; D is possibly TRBD1 (5 bases). Germline V CDR1 and CDR2: MNHNY, SVGAGI (reference sequence). The CDR3 sequence is 15 residues long. V lost 2 bases and J lost 3, with 13 bases in between. The CDR3 protein is CASSYTFDRKETQYF. The DNA for the CDR3 is TGTGCCAGCAGTTACACGTTTGACAGAAAAGAGACCCAGTACTTC.

J is TRBJ2-5 and V is TRBV6-6; possible D gene TRBD2, 7 bases. The V end was cut by 0 bases, the J end by 4 bases, with 12 bases between. CDR1 is MNHNY, CDR2 SVGAGI, per germline (reference sequence). The CDR3 is made up of 15 amino acids. CDR3 amino acids: CASSYSGGARETQYF. In DNA form, the CDR3 reads TGTGCCAGCAGTTACTCAGGGGGGGCGCGAGAGACCCAGTACTTC.

The chain links TRBV7-3 to TRBJ1-1; TRBD1 matches 8 bases. Unmatched junction bases numbered 7, after V lost 5 bases and J lost 11 bases. CDR3 length: 12 residues. From germline, CDR1 is SGHTA and CDR2 FQGTGA. The CDR3 loop reads CASSADRGSAFF. The DNA of the CDR3 is TGTGCCAGCAGCGCAGACAGGGGATCGGCTTTCTTT. The variable domain in full, completed from reference TRBV7-3 and TRBJ1-1, reads GAGVSQTPSNKVTEKGKYVELRCDPISGHTALYWYRQSLGQGPEFLIYFQGTGAADDSGLPNDRFFAVRPEGSVSTLKIQRTERGDSAVYLCASSADRGSAFFGQGTRLTVV.

The rearrangement joins TRBV6-1 to TRBJ2-1; D remains unclear. Germline V gene lookup returns CDR1 MNHNS and CDR2 SASEGT. V was shortened by 6 bases and J by 1 base, with 13 bases between the two germline ends. CDR3 length equals 15 residues. CDR3: CASSKDFVSYNEQFF. CDR3 bases: TGTGCCAGCAGCAAGGATTTCGTTTCCTACAATGAGCAGTTCTTC.

The rearrangement links TRBV6-6 to TRBJ1-3; D is perhaps TRBD1 (6 bases). Germline V gives CDR1 MNHNY, CDR2 SVGAGI (reference sequence). This CDR3 comprises 13 residues. Trimming took 6 bases from V and 8 from J, leaving 14 bases between them. Here the CDR3 DNA reads TGTGCCAGCAGACCCGGACAGTCCGACACCATATATTTT. It yields the protein CASRPGQSDTIYF.

The chain has TRBV5-1 and TRBJ2-1; D is perhaps TRBD1 (6 bases). Germline lookup yields CDR1 SGHRS and CDR2 YFSETQ. Between the trimmed V and J ends, which lost 4 bases and 7 bases, there was a span of 12 bases. The CDR3 is 13 residues long. CDR3 loop: CASSRDGQNEQFF. For the CDR3, the DNA is TGCGCCAGCAGCCGAGATGGACAGAATGAGCAGTTCTTC.

This clone was counted only a few times. The genes are TRBV2 and TRBJ1-1; D is uncertain. The CDR3 covers 12 residues. V was pared by 6 bases and J by 3 bases, with 8 bases between. Germline V lookup: CDR1 SNHLY, CDR2 FYNNEI. The CDR3 here is CASRLWDTEAFF. The CDR3 DNA sequence: TGTGCCAGCAGATTATGGGACACTGAAGCTTTCTTT.

This chain joins TRBV19 and TRBJ1-3; a possible D gene is TRBD1 (6 bases). The CDR3 loop spans 15 amino acids. The V gene's germline CDR1 is LNHDA and CDR2 SQIVND (reference sequence). V shed 5 bases and J shed 0 bases, with 11 bases lying between them. The CDR3 protein is CASSATGLSGNTIYF. CDR3 DNA: TGTGCCAGTAGTGCGACAGGCCTCTCTGGAAACACCATATATTTT.

V is TRBV9 and J is TRBJ2-1, with D tentatively TRBD2 (5 bases). Between the trimmed V and J ends, which lost 4 bases and 7 bases, there was a span of 12 bases. Germline V gene data show CDR1 as SGDLS and CDR2 as YYNGEE. CDR3 length equals 13 residues. CDR3 DNA: TGTGCCAGCAGCCCGGGGTGGGGAAATGAGCAGTTCTTC. Translated: CASSPGWGNEQFF.

Note on this clone: The sample carries other DNA sequences with the same CDR3. The chain combines TRBV5-4 with TRBJ1-2; D is uncertain. The CDR3 sequence is 12 residues long. Deletions cut 2 bases from V and 2 bases from J, with 4 bases between. Per germline, CDR1 SGHNT and CDR2 YYREEE (reference sequence). Here the CDR3 reads CASSFPNYGYTF. CDR3 nucleotide sequence: TGTGCCAGCAGCTTCCCGAACTATGGCTACACCTTC.

The chain employs TRBV7-8 and TRBJ2-2; 7 bases match TRBD1. The germline CDR1 and CDR2 sequences are SGHVS and FQNEAQ. CDR3 length: 15 residues. Trimming at V came to 4 bases and at J to 5 bases, leaving 7 bases not matched to a gene. The CDR3 region is CASSSGTAKTGELFF. Here the CDR3 DNA reads TGTGCCAGCAGCTCCGGGACAGCAAAAACCGGGGAGCTGTTTTTT.

The chain uses TRBV18 and TRBJ2-7; no clear D gene. In germline, CDR1 is KGHSH, CDR2 LQKENI. The CDR3 totals 14 residues. The ends were cut back, 2 bases at V and 3 bases at J, with 11 bases in the middle. CDR3: CASSPVPYDYEQYF. For the CDR3, the DNA is TGTGCCAGCTCACCAGTGCCCTACGACTACGAGCAGTACTTC.

The chain recombines TRBV11-1 with TRBJ1-1; D remains ambiguous. Trimming took off 3 bases at V and 5 bases at J, with 4 bases between the two ends. The CDR3 is 11 amino acids. The germline gives CDR1 SGHAT, CDR2 FQDESV (reference sequence). CDR3: CASSFGTEAFF. The CDR3 DNA reads TGTGCCAGCAGCTTTGGGACTGAAGCTTTCTTT.

CDR3 sequence reads: CASSEGQGANTIYF. CDR3 sequence (DNA): TGCGCCAGCAGCGAAGGACAGGGGGCGAACACCATATATTTT. V is TRBV5-1 and J is TRBJ1-3; 11 positions match TRBD1. The V gene end was trimmed by 4 bases and the J gene end by 7 bases; junction bases not matched to a gene: 4. Germline V gene data show CDR1 as SGHRS and CDR2 as YFSETQ. This CDR3 spans 14 amino acids.

Here the CDR3 reads CASSADGQDYEQYF. CDR3 nucleotide sequence: TGTGCCAGCAGCGCTGACGGCCAGGACTACGAGCAGTACTTC. The chain has TRBV5-5 and TRBJ2-7; D not certain. V was cut by 4 bases and J by 3 bases, with 14 bases left in between. CDR3 length: 14 amino acids. In germline, CDR1 is SGHKS, CDR2 YYEKEE (reference sequence).

The chain carries TRBV2 and TRBJ1-1; D not resolved. Germline V gene sequence: CDR1 SNHLY, CDR2 FYNNEI. The CDR3 runs 13 residues. V shed 8 bases and J shed 0 bases, with 10 bases lying between them. CDR3 DNA: TGTGCCAGCCCCGCAGACTTGAACACTGAAGCTTTCTTT. The encoded protein is CASPADLNTEAFF.

CDR3 DNA sequence: TGTGCCAGCAGTGGTCTAAGTAGCGGGAGGTCCTACAATGAGCAGTTCTTC. Translating gives CASSGLSSGRSYNEQFF. The rearrangement joins TRBV25-1 to TRBJ2-1; 10 bases line up with TRBD2. With 4 bases clipped from V and 1 base from J, the junction kept 7 bases outside the gene matches. Germline loops: CDR1 MGHDK, CDR2 SYGVNS. The length of the CDR3 is 17 residues.

The chain uses TRBV2 and TRBJ2-5, with D perhaps assigned TRBD1 or TRBD2 (5 bases each). Per germline, CDR1 SNHLY and CDR2 FYNNEI. Trimming removed 6 bases at V and 4 bases at J, with 15 bases between. The CDR3 totals 14 residues. The DNA of the CDR3 is TGTGCCAGCAGGGGACGCTCCTCGACAGAGACCCAGTACTTC. Translation gives CASRGRSSTETQYF.

The gene calls are TRBV28 and TRBJ2-7; 8 bases are a match to TRBD2. The CDR3 is made up of 15 amino acids. The J segment lost 2 bases and the V segment lost 5 bases, leaving 8 bases of the junction unmatched. CDR1 is MDHEN, CDR2 SYDVKM, per germline. The CDR3 sequence: CASSPGGGMPYEQYF. The CDR3 nucleotides are TGTGCCAGCAGTCCCGGGGGGGGGATGCCCTACGAGCAGTACTTC.